This TCR beta chain is drawn from a study of human T cells and chemical hapten exposure. Study at large: There were weekly diphenylcyclopropenone doses to the scalp for patients throughout the approximately 25-week study. Chiefly women, the patients showed alopecia areata, totalis or universalis.

Regarding the study as a whole: There were significantly more large CDR3 similarity clusters among expanded TCRs than among controls.

The V end lost 4 bases, the J end lost 3 bases, and 15 bases lay between the germline ends. The CDR3 contains 15 residues. CDR1 and CDR2 (germline): MDHEN, SYDVKM. Original methodology: A per-sample median of about 100,000 TCRs was observed, with counts ranging from about 23,224 to 690,600. TCRdb re-derived calls from the RACE reads in MiXCR, one entry per CDR3 protein. The V and J calls were determined by TCRdb, not by the authors. The sample contains approximately 340,000 distinct CDR3 sequences, around 7% of which appear only once. As to time point: patch test 1, 2 weeks after DPC sensitization. Sample treatment: therapeutic diphenylcyclopropenone sensitization with weekly scalp DPC. This clonotype has only a few counts. Antigen specificity is unknown.

V usage is TRBV28 and J usage is TRBJ2-5, with a weak D call TRBD2 (5 bases). This clonotype originated in a woman between 18 and 29 years old with alopecia areata. Some clones in this sample may be carry-over from other donors' samples. The sequencing used whole blood, collected in connection with sensitization to the hapten diphenylcyclopropenone (DPC). The CDR3 DNA reads as TGTGCCAGCAGTTCCGGTCGGGGTCGGAAAGAGACCCAGTACTTC. Translating it yields CASSSGRGRKETQYF.